This T cell receptor (beta chain) was documented in a study of cytomegalovirus exposure and HLA in healthy donors. Study background: The same platform as the roughly 630 first-cohort repertoires was used for the 130 or so validation repertoires, a later analysis reported.

Whole-study results and caveats: According to the study, about 180 TCR beta chains were cytomegalovirus-associated.

As concerns this clone: Its antigen is currently unknown.

Libraries were prepared by immunoSEQ multiplex PCR; TCRdb keeps only in-frame clonotypes and omits some of them. The sample includes 68,000 or so clones, roughly nine tenths seen only once; the top ten take around 3%. The CDR3 totals 11 residues. V was trimmed by 6 bases and J by 6 bases, leaving 7 bases between them. From germline, CDR1 is SGHAT and CDR2 FQNNGV. This sequence originates from a man aged 18 to 29 in good health and CMV-seronegative. The rearrangement links TRBV11-2 to TRBJ2-3; D call uncertain. Input material: PBMCs. The CDR3 loop reads CASRPADTQYF. CDR3 coding DNA: TGTGCCAGCAGACCTGCGGATACGCAGTATTTT.